Listed below are T cell receptor beta chains from one sample, sequenced in a study of T cell responses to AZD1222 COVID-19 vaccine. TCRdb keeps only in-frame clones here, not all; method: immunoSEQ multiplex PCR. The sample includes 100,000 to 150,000 clones, just over 90% of them seen just once. The sample in question was peripheral blood, obtained on day 0 of AZD1222 vaccination. The receptors stem from an adult in good health. The CDR3 runs from the conserved cysteine through the conserved F or W. The D gene is left open where the match is weak. Where a row states a size, it is once, few, many or the class of an expanded clone; other rows omit it.

abundance,v_gene,j_gene,d_gene,len,CDR3aa,CDR3nt
once,TRBV5-1,TRBJ2-7,-,14,CASSLGHGSWEQYF,TGCGCCAGCAGCTTGGGACACGGTTCTTGGGAGCAGTACTTC
-,TRBV19,TRBJ1-1,-,15,CASSGGGSGNTEAFF,TGTGCCAGTAGCGGGGGGGGCTCTGGCAACACTGAAGCTTTCTTT
-,TRBV30,TRBJ1-5,-,14,CAWSYRGGREPQHF,TGTGCCTGGAGTTATCGGGGCGGCCGTGAGCCCCAGCATTTT
-,TRBV18,TRBJ1-4,-,14,CASSPRQSNEKLFF,TGTGCCAGCTCACCACGACAGAGTAATGAAAAACTGTTTTTT
-,TRBV30,TRBJ2-1,-,12,CAWSPRESEQFF,TGTGCCTGGAGCCCCCGGGAATCTGAGCAGTTCTTC
once,TRBV5-1,TRBJ1-1,-,15,CASSLVPLMNTEAFF,TGCGCCAGCAGCTTGGTCCCCCTGATGAACACTGAAGCTTTCTTT
once,TRBV6-5,TRBJ1-2,TRBD1,15,CASSYDRGFRYGYTF,TGTGCCAGCAGTTACGACAGGGGCTTTCGCTATGGCTACACCTTC
-,TRBV2,TRBJ2-6,-,13,CASSDLVQAVLTF,TGTGCCAGCAGTGACTTGGTACAGGCGGTCCTGACTTTC
-,TRBV28,TRBJ2-2,TRBD1,15,CASSAPGQGSGELFF,TGTGCCAGCAGTGCTCCGGGACAGGGGTCCGGGGAGCTGTTTTTT
-,TRBV27,TRBJ1-5,-,16,CASSLSLSPGGQPQHF,TGTGCCAGCAGTTTATCGCTAAGCCCAGGCGGACAGCCCCAGCATTTT
-,TRBV6-6,TRBJ1-5,TRBD1,15,CASSSTGSVNQPQHF,TGTGCCAGCAGCTCGACAGGGTCGGTCAATCAGCCCCAGCATTTT
-,TRBV18,TRBJ1-4,-,16,CASSPRSSATNEKLFF,TGTGCCAGCTCGCCCCGGTCTTCCGCAACTAATGAAAAACTGTTTTTT
-,TRBV6-4,TRBJ2-1,TRBD2,15,CASSDSTSGVNEQFF,TGTGCCAGCAGTGACTCGACTAGCGGGGTTAATGAGCAGTTCTTC
-,TRBV27,TRBJ1-1,-,13,CASSLRQHTEAFF,TGTGCCAGCAGTTTAAGACAGCACACTGAAGCTTTCTTT
-,TRBV27,TRBJ1-2,-,12,CASSSLGFGYTF,TGTGCCAGCAGTTCCTTAGGGTTCGGCTACACCTTC
-,TRBV7-2,TRBJ1-2,-,12,CASSLARDGYTF,TGTGCCAGCAGCTTAGCGAGGGATGGCTACACCTTC
once,TRBV18,TRBJ2-5,TRBD2,14,CASSPGLAGETQYF,TGTGCCAGCTCACCGGGACTAGCGGGTGAGACCCAGTACTTC
-,TRBV7-9,TRBJ1-2,-,15,CASSLGQGLDYGYTF,TGTGCCAGCAGCTTAGGGCAGGGGTTGGACTATGGCTACACCTTC
-,TRBV28,TRBJ1-6,TRBD1,15,CASSLSGQGVSPLHF,TGTGCCAGCAGTTTGTCAGGACAGGGGGTTTCACCCCTCCACTTT
once,TRBV10-3,TRBJ2-7,-,15,CAISESDTGSYEQYF,TGTGCCATCAGTGAGTCGGACACCGGCTCCTACGAGCAGTACTTC
-,TRBV10-3,TRBJ2-3,-,14,CAISEGIRTDTQYF,TGTGCCATCAGTGAGGGGATCAGGACAGATACGCAGTATTTT
-,TRBV6-5,TRBJ1-3,-,13,CASSSFPGNTIYF,TGTGCCAGCAGTTCCTTCCCTGGAAACACCATATATTTT
-,TRBV24-1,TRBJ1-6,TRBD1,20,CATSDPPGQRALVDNSPLHF,TGTGCCACCAGTGATCCTCCGGGACAGCGAGCCCTCGTGGATAATTCACCCCTCCACTTT